The source of this T cell receptor beta chain is a study of CD8+CD57+ T cells in acquired aplastic anemia. Study-level information: DNA recovered from sorted CD4+ and CD8+ cells had a mean of approximately 3 ug.

According to the study, genomic DNA was the template for TCR beta VDJ and CDR3 profiling. TCRdb recomputed calls from the reads with MiXCR, one row per CDR3 protein. The repertoire holds 310,000 or so distinct CDR3 sequences, 50% to 65% seen once, with approximately 1.3% in the top ten. J lost 1 base, V lost 4 bases, and 2 bases had no gene match. The CDR3 length is 14 residues. Per the germline V gene, CDR1 is LGHNT and CDR2 is FRNRAP. This clonotype was detected many times. No antigen is known for it. Previously, flow cytometry had revealed CD8+CD57+ cell expansion in the patients chosen for sequencing. Whole-study findings and limits: Patients and controls shared some 30 CD8+ CDR3 sequences, highly expressed in patients.

Sequencing input: sorted CD4+, CD8+, or CD8+CD57+ T cells (not recorded which) from PBMCs. V is TRBV12-5 and J is TRBJ2-5; 8 nucleotides align to TRBD1. The sequence derives from a human donor with aplastic anemia. As DNA, the CDR3 is TGTGCTAGTGGTTCCGGGACAGGCCAAGAGACCCAGTACTTC. Translation gives CASGSGTGQETQYF. The whole variable domain, remainder taken from reference TRBV12-5 and TRBJ2-5, is DARVTQTPRHKVTEMGQEVTMRCQPILGHNTVFWYRQTMMQGLELLAYFRNRAPLDDSGMPKDRFSAEMPDATLATLKIQPSEPRDSAVYFCASGSGTGQETQYFGPGTRLLVL.